This TCR beta chain is from a study of blood T cell repertoires in COVID-19. Background on the study: Both acute and convalescent COVID-19 samples were obtained from the United States, Italy and Spain. T cells, B-cell-depleted T cells, or PBMCs supplied cDNA or gDNA.

Study processing details: Researchers report that nucleated cell counts were estimated from reference gene primer amplification. Produced via immunoSEQ multiplex PCR; TCRdb's table is partial and in-frame only. V, J and clone size were drawn from that table, and D and trimming were deduced from the DNA. Among around 200,000 clones listed, around 85% were seen once. The CDR3 contains 15 residues. Trimming shortened V by 7 bases and J by 7 bases, and 19 bases separated the two germline ends. Germline V gene lookup returns CDR1 WSHSY and CDR2 SAAADI. The origin of this receptor is a man in his forties or fifties with acute or convalescent COVID-19. The chain links TRBV10-2 to TRBJ2-2; the D gene is possibly TRBD1 (5 bases). Sequenced material: peripheral blood. CDR3 amino acids: CASTRPSGLGGELFF. In DNA form, the CDR3 reads TGCGCCAGCACCCGCCCCTCAGGGCTTGGCGGGGAGCTGTTTTTT.